This T cell receptor (beta chain) was sequenced in a study of T cell repertoires in cytomegalovirus infection. About the research overall: Indications came from public TCR beta signatures; they pointed to CMV infection and to a matching HLA type. General study results and limits: Totalled public TCR beta family frequency picked out people who carried CMV plus the relevant HLA. Clonotype analysis showed dominance of the ex vivo response by HLA-C-restricted CMV-specific TCR beta clonotypes.

On this clonotype: The target antigen is unknown.

TCRdb used MiXCR to reprocess the reads, holding one entry per CDR3 protein. The sample consists of 150,000 or so distinct CDR3 sequences, roughly a sixth of them appearing once. The CDR3 has 13 residues. The ends were cut back, 6 bases at V and 8 bases at J, with 14 bases in the middle. In germline, CDR1 is MGHDK, CDR2 SYGVNS. The TCR was taken from a human donor in good health (CMV status not recorded). Some clones in this sample may be carry-over from other donors' samples. Sequenced material: CD8+ T cells from PBMCs. The V and J genes are TRBV25-1 and TRBJ2-1; possible D gene TRBD2, 7 bases. CDR3 DNA sequence: TGTGCCAGCAGACAGGGAGGGGGGGATGAGCAGTTCTTC. Amino acids: CASRQGGGDEQFF.